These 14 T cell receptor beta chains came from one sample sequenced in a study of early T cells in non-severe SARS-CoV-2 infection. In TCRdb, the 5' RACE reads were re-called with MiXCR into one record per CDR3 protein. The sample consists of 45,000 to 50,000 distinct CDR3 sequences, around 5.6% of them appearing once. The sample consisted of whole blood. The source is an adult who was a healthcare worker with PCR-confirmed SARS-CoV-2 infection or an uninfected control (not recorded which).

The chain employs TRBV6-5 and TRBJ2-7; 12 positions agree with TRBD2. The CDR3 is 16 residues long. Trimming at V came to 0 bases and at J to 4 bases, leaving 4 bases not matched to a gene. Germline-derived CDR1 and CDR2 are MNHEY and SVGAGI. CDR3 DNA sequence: TGTGCCAGCAGTTACTCCTTAGGGACTAGCGGGTACGAGCAGTACTTC. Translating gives CASSYSLGTSGYEQYF.

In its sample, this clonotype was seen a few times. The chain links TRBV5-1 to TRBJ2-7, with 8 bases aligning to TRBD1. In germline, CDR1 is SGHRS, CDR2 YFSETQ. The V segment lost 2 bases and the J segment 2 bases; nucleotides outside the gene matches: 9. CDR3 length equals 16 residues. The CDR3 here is CASSFTPDRVAYEQYF. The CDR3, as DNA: TGCGCCAGCAGCTTTACCCCGGACAGGGTGGCCTACGAGCAGTACTTC. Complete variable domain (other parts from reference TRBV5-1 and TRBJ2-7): KAGVTQTPRYLIKTRGQQVTLSCSPISGHRSVSWYQQTPGQGLQFLFEYFSETQRNKGNFPGRFSGRQFSNSRSEMNVSTLELGDSALYLCASSFTPDRVAYEQYFGPGTRLTVT.

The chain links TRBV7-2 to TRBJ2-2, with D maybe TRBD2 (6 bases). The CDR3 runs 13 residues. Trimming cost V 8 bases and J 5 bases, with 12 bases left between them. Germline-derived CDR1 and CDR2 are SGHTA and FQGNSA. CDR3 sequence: CASVTRGTGELFF. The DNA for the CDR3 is TGTGCCAGCGTGACTAGGGGAACCGGGGAGCTGTTTTTT.

For the CDR3, the DNA is TGTGCCAGCAGTCCCTACCCCGGGACTACCTTGGGAGAGCAGTACTTC. It is translated as CASSPYPGTTLGEQYF. V usage is TRBV6-2 or TRBV6-3 and J usage is TRBJ2-7; 7 nucleotides line up with TRBD2. CDR1 and CDR2 from the germline V gene are MNHEY and SVGEGT. After removal of 5 bases from V and 7 bases from J, the junction contained 17 bases not matched to a gene. The CDR3 has 16 amino acids.

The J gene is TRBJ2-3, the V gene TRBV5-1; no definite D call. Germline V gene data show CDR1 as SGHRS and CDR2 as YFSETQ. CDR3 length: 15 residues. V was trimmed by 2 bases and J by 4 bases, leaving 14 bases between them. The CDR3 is CASSFQTPGADTQYF. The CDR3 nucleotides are TGCGCCAGCAGCTTCCAGACTCCCGGCGCAGATACGCAGTATTTT. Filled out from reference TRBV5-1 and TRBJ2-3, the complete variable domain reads KAGVTQTPRYLIKTRGQQVTLSCSPISGHRSVSWYQQTPGQGLQFLFEYFSETQRNKGNFPGRFSGRQFSNSRSEMNVSTLELGDSALYLCASSFQTPGADTQYFGPGTRLTVL.

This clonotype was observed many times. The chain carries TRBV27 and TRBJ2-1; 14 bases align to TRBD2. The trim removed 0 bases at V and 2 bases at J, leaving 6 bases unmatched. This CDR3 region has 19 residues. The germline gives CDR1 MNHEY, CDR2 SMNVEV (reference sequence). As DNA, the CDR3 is TGTGCCAGCAGTTTATCTGGGACTAGCGGGAGATTCCCCTACAATGAGCAGTTCTTC. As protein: CASSLSGTSGRFPYNEQFF.

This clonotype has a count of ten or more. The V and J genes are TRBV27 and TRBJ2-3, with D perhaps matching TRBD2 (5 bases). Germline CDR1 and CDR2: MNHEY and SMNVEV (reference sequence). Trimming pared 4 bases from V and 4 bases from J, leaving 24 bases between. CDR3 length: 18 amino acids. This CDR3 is CASSYLPSGSPGADTQYF. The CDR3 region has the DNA TGTGCCAGCAGTTACCTCCCCAGCGGAAGCCCCGGGGCAGATACGCAGTATTTT.

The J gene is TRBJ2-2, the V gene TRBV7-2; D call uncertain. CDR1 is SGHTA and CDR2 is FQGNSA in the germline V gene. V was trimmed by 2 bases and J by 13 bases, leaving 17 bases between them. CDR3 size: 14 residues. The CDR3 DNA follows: TGTGCCAGCAGCTTATATCTGACAAGCAACGGGCTGTTTTTT. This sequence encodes CASSLYLTSNGLFF.

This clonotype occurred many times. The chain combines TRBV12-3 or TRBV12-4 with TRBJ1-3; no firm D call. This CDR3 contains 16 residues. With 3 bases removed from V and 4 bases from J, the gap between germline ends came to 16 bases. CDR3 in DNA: TGTGCCAGCAGTTTGGCGGTTAGAGGGTCCGGAAACACCATATATTTT. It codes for CASSLAVRGSGNTIYF.

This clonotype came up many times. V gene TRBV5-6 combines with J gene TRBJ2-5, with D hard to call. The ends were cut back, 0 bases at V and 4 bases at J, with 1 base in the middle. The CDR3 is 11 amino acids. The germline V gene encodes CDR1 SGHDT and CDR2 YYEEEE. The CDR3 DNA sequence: TGTGCCAGCAGCTTGGCAGAGACCCAGTACTTC. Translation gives CASSLAETQYF.

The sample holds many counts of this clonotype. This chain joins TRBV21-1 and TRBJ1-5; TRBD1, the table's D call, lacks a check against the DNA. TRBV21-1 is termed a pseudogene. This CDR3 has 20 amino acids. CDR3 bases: TGTGCCAGCAGCACCCAGAACAGGGGGCGCCTGATTAAGAGCAATCAGCCCCAGCATTTT. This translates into CASSTQNRGRLIKSNQPQHF.

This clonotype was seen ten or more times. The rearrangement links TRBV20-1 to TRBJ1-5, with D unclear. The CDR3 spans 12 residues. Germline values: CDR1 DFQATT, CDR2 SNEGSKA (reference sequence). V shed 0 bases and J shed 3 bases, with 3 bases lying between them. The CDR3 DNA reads TGCAGTGCTAGAGAGACCAATCAGCCCCAGCATTTT. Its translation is CSARETNQPQHF.

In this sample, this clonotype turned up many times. CDR3 region: CASSSRTEAHEQYF. The CDR3, as DNA: TGCGCCAGCAGCTCGAGGACAGAAGCCCACGAGCAGTACTTC. J is TRBJ2-7 and V is TRBV5-1, with D possibly being TRBD1 (6 bases). Germline CDR1 SGHRS, CDR2 YFSETQ. The CDR3 sequence is 14 residues long. Trimming cost V 3 bases and J 5 bases, with 15 bases left between them.

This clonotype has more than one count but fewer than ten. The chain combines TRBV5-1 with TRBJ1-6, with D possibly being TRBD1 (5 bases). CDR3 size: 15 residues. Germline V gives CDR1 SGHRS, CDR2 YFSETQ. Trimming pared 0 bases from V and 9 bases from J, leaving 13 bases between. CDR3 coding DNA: TGCGCCAGCAGCTTGGCTTGGGGGGACGGTTCACCCCTCCACTTT. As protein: CASSLAWGDGSPLHF.